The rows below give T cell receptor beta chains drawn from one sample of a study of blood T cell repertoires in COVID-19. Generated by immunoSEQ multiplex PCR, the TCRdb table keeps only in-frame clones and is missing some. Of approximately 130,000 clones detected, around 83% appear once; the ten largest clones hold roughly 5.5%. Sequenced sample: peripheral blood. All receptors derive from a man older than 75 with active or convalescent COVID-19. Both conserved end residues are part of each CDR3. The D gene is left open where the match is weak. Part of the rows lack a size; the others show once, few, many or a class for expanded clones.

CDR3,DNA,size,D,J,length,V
CASSPSGFEQYF,TGTGCCAGCAGCCCATCCGGTTTCGAGCAGTACTTC,-,-,TRBJ2-7,12,TRBV4-2
CASSPDRAILNTEAFF,TGTGCCAGCAGCCCAGACAGGGCCATATTGAACACTGAAGCTTTCTTT,-,TRBD1,TRBJ1-1,16,TRBV7-2
CASSLGRGGRLYGYTF,TGTGCCAGCAGCTTGGGACGGGGGGGTCGCCTTTATGGCTACACCTTC,-,-,TRBJ1-2,16,TRBV7-6
CASSPQGYSNQPQHF,TGTGCCAGTAGTCCCCAGGGGTATAGCAATCAGCCCCAGCATTTT,once,-,TRBJ1-5,15,TRBV19
CASRPGQGGYNEQFF,TGTGCCAGCAGGCCAGGACAGGGCGGGTACAATGAGCAGTTCTTC,-,TRBD1,TRBJ2-1,15,TRBV7-2
CASSYDSTGPYQPQHF,TGTGCCAGCAGTTACGATTCGACAGGGCCCTATCAGCCCCAGCATTTT,-,TRBD1,TRBJ1-5,16,TRBV6-6
CAISGSGQGNTGELFF,TGTGCCATCAGTGGATCGGGACAGGGAAACACCGGGGAGCTGTTTTTT,-,TRBD1,TRBJ2-2,16,TRBV10-3
CASSLELERTEAFF,TGTGCCAGCAGCTTAGAGCTAGAAAGGACTGAAGCTTTCTTT,-,-,TRBJ1-1,14,TRBV7-2
CASSDSHYGYTF,TGTGCCAGCAGTGACAGTCACTATGGCTACACCTTC,once,-,TRBJ1-2,12,TRBV2
CASSQDPSGALNTEAFF,TGTGCCAGCAGCCAAGACCCCTCAGGGGCCCTGAACACTGAAGCTTTCTTT,-,-,TRBJ1-1,17,TRBV4-2
CASSQEGARQFF,TGTGCCAGCAGCCAGGAAGGGGCCCGGCAGTTCTTC,-,-,TRBJ2-1,12,TRBV3-1/TRBV3-2
CAIDRVIDYGYTF,TGTGCCATAGACAGGGTTATCGACTATGGCTACACCTTC,-,TRBD1,TRBJ1-2,13,TRBV7-9
CASSTPTGGTEAFF,TGTGCCAGCAGCACCCCGACAGGGGGAACTGAAGCTTTCTTT,-,TRBD1,TRBJ1-1,14,TRBV7-2
CASSYSLQGGNTEAFF,TGTGCCAGCAGTTACTCTCTACAGGGGGGGAACACTGAAGCTTTCTTT,-,TRBD1,TRBJ1-1,16,TRBV6-5
CASSLEGGSYNEQFF,TGTGCCAGCAGCTTAGAGGGGGGCTCCTACAATGAGCAGTTCTTC,-,-,TRBJ2-1,15,TRBV11-3
CASREVNTGELFF,TGTGCCAGCAGAGAGGTGAACACCGGGGAGCTGTTTTTT,-,-,TRBJ2-2,13,TRBV6-5
CASTRTGDRPLHF,TGTGCCAGCACGCGGACAGGGGATCGACCCCTCCACTTT,-,TRBD1,TRBJ1-6,13,TRBV2
CAWSVTGTTNQPQHF,TGTGCCTGGAGCGTAACCGGGACAACCAATCAGCCCCAGCATTTT,-,-,TRBJ1-5,15,TRBV30
CASSIGQAYEQYF,TGTGCCAGTAGTATTGGACAGGCCTACGAGCAGTACTTC,-,TRBD1,TRBJ2-7,13,TRBV19
CASSGFSGGAETQYF,TGCGCCAGCAGCGGTTTTAGCGGGGGGGCGGAGACCCAGTACTTC,-,TRBD2,TRBJ2-5,15,TRBV5-1
CASSLYQDRGRSEAFF,TGTGCCAGCAGCCTATACCAAGACAGGGGACGAAGTGAAGCTTTCTTT,-,TRBD1,TRBJ1-1,16,TRBV7-9
CASSRRSSTIYF,TGTGCCAGCAGCCGCCGATCTAGTACCATATATTTT,few,-,TRBJ1-3,12,TRBV13
CASSPRTGYEQYF,TGTGCCAGCAGTCCCCGGACAGGCTACGAGCAGTACTTC,-,TRBD1,TRBJ2-7,13,TRBV6-5